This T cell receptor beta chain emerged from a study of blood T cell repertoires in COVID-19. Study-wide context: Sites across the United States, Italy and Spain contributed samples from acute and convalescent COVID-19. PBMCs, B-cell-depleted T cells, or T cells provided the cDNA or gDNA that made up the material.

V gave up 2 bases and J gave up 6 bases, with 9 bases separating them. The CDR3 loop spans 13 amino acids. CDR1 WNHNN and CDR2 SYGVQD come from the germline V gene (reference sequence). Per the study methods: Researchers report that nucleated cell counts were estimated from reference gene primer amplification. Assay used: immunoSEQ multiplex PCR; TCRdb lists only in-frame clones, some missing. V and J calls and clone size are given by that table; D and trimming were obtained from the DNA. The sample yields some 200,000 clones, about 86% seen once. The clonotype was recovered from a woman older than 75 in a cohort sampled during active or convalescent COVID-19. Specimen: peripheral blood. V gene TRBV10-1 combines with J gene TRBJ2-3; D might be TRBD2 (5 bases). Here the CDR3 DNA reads TGCGCCAGCAGTGAGCCGCGAGGGGATACGCAGTATTTT. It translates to CASSEPRGDTQYF.